This T cell receptor (beta chain) came from a study of OX40 agonist ivuxolimab in advanced cancers. Study details: All patients had ivuxolimab intravenously every 2 weeks at 0.01 to 10 mg/kg.

Assay used: immunoSEQ multiplex PCR; TCRdb lists only in-frame clones, some missing. The data contain some 41,000 clones, roughly 90% of them singletons. With regard to this clone: Its matching antigen is unknown.

Drawing of blood for sampling happened at baseline, at cycle 4 day 1, and at cycle 7 day 1. Study observations and caveats: Within 6 weeks, CD4+ and CD8+ blood T cells expanded clonally at 0.1 to 3.0 mg/kg. Low normalized T-cell clonal expansion was also seen in some nonresponders.

Germline CDR1 is LNHDA and CDR2 is SQIVND (reference sequence). This CDR3 is 16 amino acids long. The V end lost 7 bases, the J end lost 3 bases, and 18 bases lay between the germline ends. The sequences come from CD4+ or CD8+ T cells sorted from blood, collected in a trial of the OX40 agonist ivuxolimab. This rearrangement joins TRBV19 to TRBJ2-2; D perhaps matches TRBD2 (6 bases). The sequence derives from an adult with an advanced solid tumor such as melanoma, head and neck, liver or kidney cancer. The CDR3 nucleotides are TGTGCCAGTACCCTGGGTGGAGGGATCTACACCGGGGAGCTGTTTTTT. It codes for CASTLGGGIYTGELFF.